This T cell receptor (beta chain) emerged from a study of metastatic and nonmetastatic thyroid tumors (dated by TCRdb to the early 2020s). Regarding the research as a whole: Repertoires were compared across peripheral blood and tumor or nodule tissue samples from malignant and benign thyroid patients. Overall study results and their limits: TCR beta diversity was reported as significantly higher in malignant tumors than in benign nodules, in both blood and tumor samples.

Ten or more counts support this clone. The specificity of this receptor is unknown. No much larger clonotype is one base removed from it; base qualities were not supplied. The CDR3 spans 14 residues, from the cysteine through the phenylalanine. Of the read, only the CDR3 DNA is kept; its 42 bases are in frame from base 1. Deletion took 1 base off V and 2 bases off J, with a span of 9 bases between the germline ends. Looking up the germline V gene yields CDR1 SGHNT and CDR2 YENEEA. Library prep was done by PCR. Instrument used: Illumina HiSeq 4000. High-throughput sequencing was used to profile the TCR beta-chain CDR3 region of each patient. The paper's data handling went like this. CDR3 differences across clinicopathological groups were used to build a classifier for discriminating distant-metastatic papillary thyroid cancer patients. The Shannon index was used to measure repertoire diversity, and the Morisita-Horn index was used to measure how similar tumor and blood repertoires were. Using fastp at Q25 and MiXCR, TCRdb reprocessed the public reads and kept productive beta chains. TCRdb's processing, not the authors' own work, is the source of the V and J calls. For this sample the table gives 91,000 or so clones, of which about 13% were detected only once. The top ten constitute 11% of the sample.

None of the patients had been given any treatment before thyroid surgery. Using T-cell receptor beta sequencing, the researchers looked back retrospectively at clinical samples from patients, gathered between about 2011 and 2018. The chain couples TRBV11-3 to TRBJ2-7; the D match is possibly TRBD1 or TRBD2, with 5 bases aligned in each. Sequences were obtained from blood. This receptor was identified in a female donor with papillary thyroid cancer or a benign thyroid nodule (not recorded which). Some clones in this sample may be carry-over from other donors' samples. The CDR3 reads CASSLGPGPYEQYF. The nucleotide sequence reads as follows: TGTGCCAGCAGCTTAGGTCCGGGACCCTACGAGCAGTACTTC.